The 8 T cell receptor beta chains listed next were all sequenced from one sample in a study of glioma-infiltrating T cells listed by TCRdb under 2016. The run used an Illumina MiSeq. The iRepertoire nested amplicon-rescue multiplex PCR (arm-PCR) platform was used to amplify TCR alpha and beta CDR3 regions from RNA. TCRdb applied fastp at Q25 and MiXCR to the public reads, then kept only in-frame beta chains. Rows with one shared CDR3 protein collapse into an entry with the most common genes and DNA. Recorded for this sample are about 180,000 distinct CDR3 sequences; approximately 40% of them occurred a single time. The ten top clones hold around 5.3% of the sample. Material for sequencing was glioma tissue, nonneoplastic brain tissue, or PBMCs (not recorded which). The receptor source for this set is a human donor with low-grade glioma or glioblastoma, undergoing nonglioma brain surgery, or in good health (not recorded which).

V gene TRBV15 combines with J gene TRBJ2-6; D remains unclear. The CDR3 runs to 13 residues. Between the trimmed V and J ends, which lost 5 bases and 2 bases, there was a span of 4 bases. Germline CDR1 is LNHNV and CDR2 is YYDKDF (reference sequence). Here the CDR3 DNA reads TGTGCCACCAGCCGCCCTGGGGCCAACGTCCTGACTTTC. The encoded protein is CATSRPGANVLTF.

As concerns this clonotype: A much larger clone is a single base away; this may be a read error. The chain couples TRBV7-2 to TRBJ2-7; a weak D match, TRBD2 (5 bases). V was pared by 1 base and J by 7 bases, with 14 bases between. Germline V lookup: CDR1 SGHTA, CDR2 FQGNSA. This CDR3 comprises 14 residues. The CDR3 nucleotides are TGTGCCAGCAGCTTAGGGGGAGTGATCAATGAGCAGTACTTC. Protein product: CASSLGGVINEQYF.

On this clonotype: This may arise from a read error, as a much more abundant clone is one base away. The rearrangement joins TRBV20-1 to TRBJ2-1, with D possibly TRBD2 on 5 matching bases. V was shortened by 6 bases and J by 7 bases, with 19 bases between the two germline ends. The CDR3 covers 14 residues. Germline CDR1 and CDR2: DFQATT and SNEGSKA (reference sequence). CDR3 loop: CSAGGRVPINEQFF. CDR3 DNA: TGCAGTGCCGGAGGCCGGGTCCCCATAAATGAGCAGTTCTTC.

A single count supports this clonotype. Relative to the germline gene, one junction end is altered; a read error may explain this. Here the CDR3 DNA reads TGTGCCAGCAGTGAAGAGCAAGCTAACACTGAAGCTTTGTTT. As protein: CASSEEQANTEALF. This chain uses TRBV6-1 with TRBJ1-1; D gene ambiguous. The germline CDR1 and CDR2 sequences are MNHNS and SASEGT. There are 14 residues in the CDR3.

This clonotype was seen more than once but under ten times. This rearrangement joins TRBV4-2 to TRBJ2-1, with TRBD2 identical over 9 bases. The CDR3 runs to 18 residues. Germline trimming cut 0 bases from V and 11 bases from J; bases unmatched to any gene: 17. Germline V lookup: CDR1 LGHNA, CDR2 YNFKEQ. Here the CDR3 DNA reads TGTGCCAGCAGCCAAGATCTTTCCGGGCTAGCGGGAATTAGGAAGCAGTTCTTC. Its translation: CASSQDLSGLAGIRKQFF.

On this clonotype: A much larger clone is a single base away; this may be a read error. This sequence joins TRBV7-9 and TRBJ1-2; D uncertain. The CDR3 is made up of 15 amino acids. Germline CDR1 is SEHNR and CDR2 is FQNEAQ (reference sequence). The V end was cut by 2 bases, the J end by 7 bases, with 17 bases between. For the CDR3, the DNA is TGTGCCAGCAGCTTATGCTCCCCGGGAGGAGGTGGCTACACCTTC. Translation gives CASSLCSPGGGGYTF.

This clonotype has a count of ten or more. The chain links TRBV28 to TRBJ2-3; TRBD2 agrees at 12 bases. The V gene end was trimmed by 6 bases and the J gene end by 2 bases; junction bases not matched to a gene: 6. The germline V gene encodes CDR1 MDHEN and CDR2 SYDVKM. CDR3 size: 16 residues. CDR3 in amino acids: CASSPRLAGVTDTQYF. Here the CDR3 DNA reads TGTGCCAGCAGCCCTAGACTAGCGGGAGTCACAGATACGCAGTATTTT. The full variable domain, in which reference TRBV28 and TRBJ2-3 provide the parts outside the CDR3, is DVKVTQSSRYLVKRTGEKVFLECVQDMDHENMFWYRQDPGLGLRLIYFSYDVKMKEKGDIPEGYSVSREKKERFSLILESASTNQTSMYLCASSPRLAGVTDTQYFGPGTRLTVL.

Concerning this clonotype: This may stem from a read error, because a much larger clone lies one nucleotide away. The rearrangement joins TRBV29-1 to TRBJ2-3; either TRBD1 or TRBD2 may fit D (5 bases each). V lost 1 base to trimming and J lost 4 bases, with 9 bases between them. Germline lookup yields CDR1 SQVTM and CDR2 ANQGSEA. This CDR3 has 13 residues. This chain's CDR3 is CSVEVWGPDTQYF. The CDR3, as DNA: TGCAGCGTTGAAGTATGGGGACCAGATACGCAGTATTTT.